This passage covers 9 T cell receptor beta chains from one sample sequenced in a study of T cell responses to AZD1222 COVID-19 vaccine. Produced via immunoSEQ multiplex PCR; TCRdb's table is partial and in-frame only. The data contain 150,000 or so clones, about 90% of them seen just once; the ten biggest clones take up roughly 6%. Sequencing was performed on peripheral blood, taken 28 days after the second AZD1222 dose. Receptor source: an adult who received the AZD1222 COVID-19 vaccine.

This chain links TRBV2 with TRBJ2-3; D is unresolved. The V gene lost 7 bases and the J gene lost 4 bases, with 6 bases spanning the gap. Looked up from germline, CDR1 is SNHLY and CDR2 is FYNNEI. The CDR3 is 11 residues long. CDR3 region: CASIEPDTQYF. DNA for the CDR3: TGTGCCAGCATAGAGCCAGATACGCAGTATTTT.

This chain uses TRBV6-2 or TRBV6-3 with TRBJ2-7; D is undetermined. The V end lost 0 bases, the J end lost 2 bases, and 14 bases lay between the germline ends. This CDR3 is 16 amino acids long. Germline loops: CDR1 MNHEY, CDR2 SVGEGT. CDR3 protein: CASSYSKRADPYEQYF. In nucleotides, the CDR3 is TGTGCCAGCAGTTACTCGAAAAGGGCTGACCCCTACGAGCAGTACTTC.

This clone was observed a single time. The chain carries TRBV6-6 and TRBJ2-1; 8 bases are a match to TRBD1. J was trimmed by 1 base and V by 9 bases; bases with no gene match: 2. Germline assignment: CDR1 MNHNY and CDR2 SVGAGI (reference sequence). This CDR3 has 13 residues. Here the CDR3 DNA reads TGTGCCAGTGGGACAGGTTCCTACAATGAGCAGTTCTTC. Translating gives CASGTGSYNEQFF.

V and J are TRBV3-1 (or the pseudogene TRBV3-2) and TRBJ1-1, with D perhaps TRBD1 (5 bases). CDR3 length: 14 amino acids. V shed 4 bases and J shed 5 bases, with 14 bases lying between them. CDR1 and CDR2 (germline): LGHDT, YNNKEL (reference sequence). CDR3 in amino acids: CASSLGGSFTEAFF. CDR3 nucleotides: TGTGCCAGCAGCCTTGGGGGTAGTTTTACTGAAGCTTTCTTT.

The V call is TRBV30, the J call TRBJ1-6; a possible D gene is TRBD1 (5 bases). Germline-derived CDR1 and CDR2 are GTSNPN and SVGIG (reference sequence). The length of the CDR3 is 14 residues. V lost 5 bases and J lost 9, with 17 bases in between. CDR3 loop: CAWDSGGLGSPLHF. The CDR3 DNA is TGTGCCTGGGATAGTGGGGGTTTGGGTTCACCCCTCCACTTT. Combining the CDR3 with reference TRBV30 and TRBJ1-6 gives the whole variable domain SQTIHQWPATLVQPVGSPLSLECTVEGTSNPNLYWYRQAAGRGLQLLFYSVGIGQISSEVPQNLSASRPQDRQFILSSKKLLLSDSGFYLCAWDSGGLGSPLHFGNGTRLTVT.

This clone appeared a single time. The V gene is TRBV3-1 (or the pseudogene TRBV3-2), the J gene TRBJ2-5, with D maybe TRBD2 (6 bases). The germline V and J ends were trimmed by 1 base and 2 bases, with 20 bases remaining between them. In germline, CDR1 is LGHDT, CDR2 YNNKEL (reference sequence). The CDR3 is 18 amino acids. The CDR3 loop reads CASSQAQREGLIQETQYF. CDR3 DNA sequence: TGTGCCAGCAGCCAAGCCCAGCGCGAGGGACTGATTCAAGAGACCCAGTACTTC.

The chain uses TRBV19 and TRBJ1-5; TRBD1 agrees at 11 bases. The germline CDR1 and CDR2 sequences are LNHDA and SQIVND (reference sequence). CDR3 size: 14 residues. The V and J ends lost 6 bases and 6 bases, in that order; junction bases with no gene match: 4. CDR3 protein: CASSWTGGLQPQHF. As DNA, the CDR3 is TGTGCCAGTAGCTGGACAGGGGGCCTTCAGCCCCAGCATTTT. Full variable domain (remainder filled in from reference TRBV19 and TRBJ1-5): DGGITQSPKYLFRKEGQNVTLSCEQNLNHDAMYWYRQDPGQGLRLIYYSQIVNDFQKGDIAEGYSVSREKKESFPLTVTSAQKNPTAFYLCASSWTGGLQPQHFGDGTRLSIL.

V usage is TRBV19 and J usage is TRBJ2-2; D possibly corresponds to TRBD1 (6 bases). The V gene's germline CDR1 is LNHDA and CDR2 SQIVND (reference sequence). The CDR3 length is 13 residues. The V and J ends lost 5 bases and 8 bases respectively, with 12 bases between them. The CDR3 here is CASSGTPGGELFF. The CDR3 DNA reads TGTGCCAGTAGTGGGACACCCGGGGGGGAGCTGTTTTTT.

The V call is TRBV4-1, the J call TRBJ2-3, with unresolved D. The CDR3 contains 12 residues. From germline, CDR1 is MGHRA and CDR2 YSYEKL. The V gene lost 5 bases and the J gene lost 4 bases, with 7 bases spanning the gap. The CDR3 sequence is CASSRIPDTQYF. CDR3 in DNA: TGCGCCAGCAGCAGGATCCCAGATACGCAGTATTTT.